These T cell receptor beta chains were read from a single sample in a study of OX40 agonist ivuxolimab in advanced cancers. Method: immunoSEQ multiplex PCR; TCRdb's copy keeps in-frame clones and lacks some. The table includes around 60,000 clones, 86% detected once. Sequencing used CD4+ or CD8+ T cells sorted from blood, obtained in a trial of the OX40 agonist ivuxolimab. The source is an adult with an advanced solid tumor such as melanoma, head and neck, liver or kidney cancer. The CDR3 runs from the conserved cysteine through the conserved F or W. D genes are given only for firm matches. Expanded clones are given a class, and other clones once, few, many or no size at all.

J gene: TRBJ1-2
clone size: -
D gene: -
V gene: TRBV5-1
CDR3 DNA: TGCGCCAGCAGACCCCTGACGGGGTCCTATGGCTACACCTTC
CDR3 protein: CASRPLTGSYGYTF

J gene: TRBJ2-3
clone size: -
D gene: TRBD2
V gene: TRBV29-1
CDR3 DNA: TGCAGCGTTGAAGGCAATAGCGGGGGGGCCAGTACGCAGTATTTT
CDR3 protein: CSVEGNSGGASTQYF

J gene: TRBJ2-3
clone size: -
D gene: -
V gene: TRBV5-6
CDR3 DNA: TGTGCCAGCAGCTTGAAGCCCACAGATACGCAGTATTTT
CDR3 protein: CASSLKPTDTQYF

J gene: TRBJ2-3
clone size: -
D gene: -
V gene: TRBV13
CDR3 DNA: TGTGCCAGCAGCTTCTGGGGGCTCTTAAGCACAGATACGCAGTATTTT
CDR3 protein: CASSFWGLLSTDTQYF

J gene: TRBJ2-3
clone size: -
D gene: -
V gene: TRBV5-1
CDR3 DNA: TGCGCCAGCAGCCCCTACAGGGCCCCAGATACGCAGTATTTT
CDR3 protein: CASSPYRAPDTQYF

J gene: TRBJ2-6
clone size: -
D gene: TRBD1
V gene: TRBV7-6
CDR3 DNA: TGTGCCAGCAGCTTAGCGGGACAGGGTGGCTCTGGGGCCAACGTCCTGACTTTC
CDR3 protein: CASSLAGQGGSGANVLTF

J gene: TRBJ1-2
clone size: -
D gene: -
V gene: TRBV25-1
CDR3 DNA: TGTGCCAGCAGTGCCCCCGGGGGCCTCTATGGCTACACCTTC
CDR3 protein: CASSAPGGLYGYTF

J gene: TRBJ2-7
clone size: -
D gene: TRBD2
V gene: TRBV4-2
CDR3 DNA: TGTGCCAGCAGCCCAACAACCCGGGGACTAGCGGACTCCTACGAGCAGTACTTC
CDR3 protein: CASSPTTRGLADSYEQYF

J gene: TRBJ2-2
clone size: -
D gene: -
V gene: TRBV18
CDR3 DNA: TGTGCCAGCTCCCCGGACCGGGTGAAGGCCGGGGAGCTGTTTTTT
CDR3 protein: CASSPDRVKAGELFF

J gene: TRBJ1-1
clone size: -
D gene: -
V gene: TRBV14
CDR3 DNA: TGTGCCAGCAGCCAGTCAGGGAACACTGAAGCTTTCTTT
CDR3 protein: CASSQSGNTEAFF

J gene: TRBJ1-5
clone size: -
D gene: TRBD1
V gene: TRBV5-1
CDR3 DNA: TGCGCCAGCACAGGGGGCGAAGGGCAGCCCCAGCATTTT
CDR3 protein: CASTGGEGQPQHF

J gene: TRBJ1-2
clone size: -
D gene: TRBD1
V gene: TRBV15
CDR3 DNA: TGTGCCACCAGCCCCCGGACAGGACGAGGCTACACCTTC
CDR3 protein: CATSPRTGRGYTF

J gene: TRBJ2-2
clone size: -
D gene: TRBD2
V gene: TRBV6-1
CDR3 DNA: TGTGCCAGCAGTGGGGAGGGACGGACCAACACCGGGGAGCTGTTTTTT
CDR3 protein: CASSGEGRTNTGELFF

J gene: TRBJ1-1
clone size: once
D gene: TRBD1
V gene: TRBV18
CDR3 DNA: TGTGCCACCGCAGAGCGGACGGGACAGCTGAACACTGAAGCTTTCTTT
CDR3 protein: CATAERTGQLNTEAFF

J gene: TRBJ1-2
clone size: -
D gene: TRBD1
V gene: TRBV4-1
CDR3 DNA: TGCGCCAGCAGCCAAGATCAGAACAGGGGGCGGAATGGCTACACCTTC
CDR3 protein: CASSQDQNRGRNGYTF

J gene: TRBJ2-7
clone size: -
D gene: -
V gene: TRBV15
CDR3 DNA: TGTGCCACCAGCAGAGACAGGTCCTACGAGCAGTACTTC
CDR3 protein: CATSRDRSYEQYF

J gene: TRBJ1-5
clone size: -
D gene: -
V gene: TRBV7-2
CDR3 DNA: TGTGCCAGCAGCTTTTACGGGGCCGGCCAGCCCCAGCATTTT
CDR3 protein: CASSFYGAGQPQHF

J gene: TRBJ1-1
clone size: -
D gene: TRBD1
V gene: TRBV2
CDR3 DNA: TGTGCCAGCAGGAACAGGGGGCTTAACACTGAAGCTTTCTTT
CDR3 protein: CASRNRGLNTEAFF

J gene: TRBJ2-7
clone size: -
D gene: -
V gene: TRBV5-1
CDR3 DNA: TGCGCCAGCAGCTTGGGACAGAGGGAGCAGTACTTC
CDR3 protein: CASSLGQREQYF

J gene: TRBJ2-7
clone size: -
D gene: -
V gene: TRBV28
CDR3 DNA: TGTGCCAGCGGTGGGGTTAGCGGCACCTACGAGCAGTACTTC
CDR3 protein: CASGGVSGTYEQYF

J gene: TRBJ1-3
clone size: -
D gene: TRBD1
V gene: TRBV5-4
CDR3 DNA: TGTGCCAGCAGCCCACAGGGGGTTTCCTCTGGAAACACCATATATTTT
CDR3 protein: CASSPQGVSSGNTIYF

J gene: TRBJ2-5
clone size: -
D gene: TRBD2
V gene: TRBV5-1
CDR3 DNA: TGCGCCAGCAGCTGGTCCGGGACTAGCGGCCAAGAGACCCAGTACTTC
CDR3 protein: CASSWSGTSGQETQYF

J gene: TRBJ1-4
clone size: -
D gene: -
V gene: TRBV7-2
CDR3 DNA: TGTGCCAGCAGCTTTAGGGCAGAAGCAACTAATGAAAAACTGTTTTTT
CDR3 protein: CASSFRAEATNEKLFF

J gene: TRBJ2-1
clone size: once
D gene: -
V gene: TRBV2
CDR3 DNA: TGTGCCAGCACTATCATCAATGAGCAGTTCTTC
CDR3 protein: CASTIINEQFF

J gene: TRBJ1-2
clone size: -
D gene: -
V gene: TRBV7-3
CDR3 DNA: TGTGCCAGCAGCTTAGCGGGACTCAATGGCTACACCTTC
CDR3 protein: CASSLAGLNGYTF

J gene: TRBJ2-7
clone size: -
D gene: TRBD1
V gene: TRBV19
CDR3 DNA: TGTGCCAGTAGTTTCACCGGGACAGGGGGCTACGAGCAGTACTTC
CDR3 protein: CASSFTGTGGYEQYF

J gene: TRBJ2-7
clone size: -
D gene: TRBD2
V gene: TRBV18
CDR3 DNA: TGTGCCAGCTCGCTAGCGGGGGGCTCGTCCTACGAGCAGTACTTC
CDR3 protein: CASSLAGGSSYEQYF

J gene: TRBJ1-1
clone size: -
D gene: -
V gene: TRBV15
CDR3 DNA: TGTGCCACCAGCAAGGGGAACCCTGAAGCTTTCTTT
CDR3 protein: CATSKGNPEAFF

J gene: TRBJ2-7
clone size: -
D gene: -
V gene: TRBV7-9
CDR3 DNA: TGTGCCAGCAGCTCAAAAGTCTTCCGGGACCCCTCCTACGAGCAGTACTTC
CDR3 protein: CASSSKVFRDPSYEQYF

J gene: TRBJ2-5
clone size: -
D gene: TRBD1
V gene: TRBV27
CDR3 DNA: TGTGCCAGCAGTTCCTCGACAGGGCTCACCCAGTACTTC
CDR3 protein: CASSSSTGLTQYF

J gene: TRBJ1-2
clone size: -
D gene: -
V gene: TRBV6-6
CDR3 DNA: TGTGCCAGCGGAATTGACAGAGGTTATGGCTACACCTTC
CDR3 protein: CASGIDRGYGYTF

J gene: TRBJ1-5
clone size: once
D gene: -
V gene: TRBV12-5
CDR3 DNA: TGTGCTAGTGGTTTGGTAGTTTCAGGGTATTCCAATCAGCCCCAGCATTTT
CDR3 protein: CASGLVVSGYSNQPQHF

J gene: TRBJ1-1
clone size: -
D gene: -
V gene: TRBV7-2
CDR3 DNA: TGTGCCAGCAGCCCTGGTGGGCGCACTGAAGCTTTCTTT
CDR3 protein: CASSPGGRTEAFF

J gene: TRBJ2-7
clone size: -
D gene: TRBD1
V gene: TRBV18
CDR3 DNA: TGTGCCAGCTCACCGGGACAGGGGAAAGTCAGGCAGTACTTC
CDR3 protein: CASSPGQGKVRQYF

J gene: TRBJ2-5
clone size: -
D gene: TRBD2
V gene: TRBV7-9
CDR3 DNA: TGTGCCAGCAGCCGTAGCGGGGGGGCCCCGGAGACCCAGTACTTC
CDR3 protein: CASSRSGGAPETQYF

J gene: TRBJ2-6
clone size: -
D gene: -
V gene: TRBV4-1
CDR3 DNA: TGCGCCAGCAGCCAAGATCGAGGGGGGACGGGGGCCAACGTCCTGACTTTC
CDR3 protein: CASSQDRGGTGANVLTF

J gene: TRBJ2-2
clone size: -
D gene: -
V gene: TRBV15
CDR3 DNA: TGTGCCACCAGCAGAGTAGGAGAGAGCGGGGAGCTGTTTTTT
CDR3 protein: CATSRVGESGELFF

J gene: TRBJ2-5
clone size: -
D gene: TRBD1
V gene: TRBV5-1
CDR3 DNA: TGCGCCAGCAGCTTGGCGCCGACAGGGGTTGGAGAGACCCAGTACTTC
CDR3 protein: CASSLAPTGVGETQYF

J gene: TRBJ1-2
clone size: -
D gene: TRBD1
V gene: TRBV18
CDR3 DNA: TGTGCCAGCTCACCACCGCCAGGGGGCCACTATGGCTACACCTTC
CDR3 protein: CASSPPPGGHYGYTF

J gene: TRBJ1-4
clone size: -
D gene: TRBD1
V gene: TRBV5-4
CDR3 DNA: TGTGCCAGCAGCTTGGGCGGGGACAGCGTGAGTGAAAAACTGTTTTTT
CDR3 protein: CASSLGGDSVSEKLFF